What follows are 26 T cell receptor beta chains derived from one specimen sequenced in a study of T cell changes during pregnancy in multiple sclerosis (dated by TCRdb to the late 2010s). The library was prepared using the immunoSEQ multiplex PCR assay. TCRdb took this table from immuneACCESS and kept in-frame rearrangements with V and J called. Such tables lack part of the clones; where checked against another copy, unresolved V genes explain under half of the gap, and the rest is unexplained. The sample table shows around 56,000 clones, and about 85% are seen once. The ten largest make up 0.38% of the sample. Sample: CD4+ T cells from peripheral blood mononuclear cells, taken in the third trimester of pregnancy. These receptors were collected from a female donor with multiple sclerosis, enrolled in a pregnancy study.

The chain links TRBV4-1 to TRBJ1-4; 7 bases match TRBD1. The CDR3 contains 15 residues. The V segment lost 2 bases and the J segment 4 bases; nucleotides outside the gene matches: 4. In germline, CDR1 is MGHRA, CDR2 YSYEKL. The CDR3 loop is CASSQPDRDNEKLFF. CDR3 sequence (DNA): TGCGCCAGCAGCCAACCCGACAGGGATAATGAAAAACTGTTTTTT.

The CDR3 DNA reads TGTGCCAGCAGCTTGGGAAGGGGGCGGGCCTATGGCTACACCTTC. This sequence encodes CASSLGRGRAYGYTF. The chain has TRBV5-5 and TRBJ1-2; 7 bases agree with TRBD1. The CDR3 covers 15 residues. Germline CDR1 reads SGHKS; CDR2 reads YYEKEE (reference sequence). V shed 0 bases and J 4 bases; nucleotides not matched to a gene: 6.

The rearrangement uses TRBV5-6 and TRBJ2-7; maybe TRBD2 (6 bases). The CDR3 totals 16 residues. CDR1 and CDR2 from the germline V gene are SGHDT and YYEEEE. V was clipped by 4 bases and J by 0 bases, with 17 bases between them. DNA of the CDR3: TGTGCCAGCAGCCCAGTTGGGGGGTTCAACTCCTACGAGCAGTACTTC. Its protein product is CASSPVGGFNSYEQYF.

This chain uses TRBV7-8 with TRBJ2-7, with D perhaps TRBD1 (6 bases). The CDR3 runs 17 residues. With 3 bases removed from V and 1 base from J, the gap between germline ends came to 19 bases. Per germline, CDR1 SGHVS and CDR2 FQNEAQ. The CDR3 sequence is CASSFPSTGQTSYEQYF. The CDR3 DNA reads as TGTGCCAGCAGCTTCCCCTCGACTGGACAGACGTCCTACGAGCAGTACTTC. The whole variable domain, remainder taken from reference TRBV7-8 and TRBJ2-7, is GAGVSQSPRYKVAKRGQDVALRCDPISGHVSLFWYQQALGQGPEFLTYFQNEAQLDKSGLPSDRFFAERPEGSVSTLKIQRTQQEDSAVYLCASSFPSTGQTSYEQYFGPGTRLTVT.

The chain combines TRBV6-1 with TRBJ1-2; TRBD1 agrees at 9 bases. This CDR3 is built from 14 residues. J lost 2 bases, V lost 6 bases, and 4 bases had no gene match. Per the germline V gene, CDR1 is MNHNS and CDR2 is SASEGT. The DNA for the CDR3 is TGTGCCAGCAGCCGGACAGGGGCGAACTATGGCTACACCTTC. The encoded protein is CASSRTGANYGYTF.

The chain employs TRBV5-4 and TRBJ1-1; 7 bases are shared with TRBD1. CDR1 is SGHNT, CDR2 YYREEE, per germline (reference sequence). CDR3 size: 16 residues. The ends lost 4 bases at V and 1 base at J; junction bases unmatched: 10. CDR3 in amino acids: CASSTRTGDPNTEAFF. Written as DNA, the CDR3 is TGTGCCAGCAGCACCCGGACAGGAGATCCGAACACTGAAGCTTTCTTT.

This chain connects TRBV6-5 to TRBJ1-1, with TRBD1 as a possible D gene (6 bases). Germline CDR1 is MNHEY and CDR2 is SVGAGI. The CDR3 consists of 13 residues. V dropped 8 bases and J dropped 1 base, with 11 bases sitting between them. The chain's CDR3 is CASAYRANTEAFF. DNA of the CDR3: TGTGCCAGCGCCTACAGGGCGAACACTGAAGCTTTCTTT.

This chain links TRBV7-3 with TRBJ2-1; 9 bases are shared with TRBD1. The CDR3 is made up of 15 amino acids. Trimming removed 7 bases from V and 9 bases from J; junction bases left unmatched: 13. CDR1 and CDR2 (germline): SGHTA, FQGTGA. The CDR3 DNA reads as TGTGCCAGCACGGCCCAATCCACAGGGGGCGGTGAGCAGTTCTTC. Translation gives CASTAQSTGGGEQFF.

The genes are TRBV6-6 and TRBJ2-7; D is perhaps TRBD2 (5 bases). Germline CDR1 is MNHNY and CDR2 is SVGAGI (reference sequence). Trimming shortened V by 2 bases and J by 3 bases, and 8 bases separated the two germline ends. The CDR3 is 13 residues long. The CDR3 spells CASSYGGYYEQYF. DNA of the CDR3: TGTGCCAGCAGTTACGGAGGTTACTACGAGCAGTACTTC.

This clone was counted only a few times. The sample holds other DNA sequences that translate to the same CDR3. V and J are TRBV25-1 and TRBJ2-1, with TRBD1 matching over 7 bases. V shed 3 bases and J 0 bases; nucleotides not matched to a gene: 8. The CDR3 is 17 amino acids. Germline-derived CDR1 and CDR2 are MGHDK and SYGVNS. The CDR3 sequence is CASSELQGLSSYNEQFF. CDR3 DNA: TGTGCCAGCAGTGAGCTACAGGGGCTTAGCTCCTACAATGAGCAGTTCTTC.

This chain uses TRBV7-3 with TRBJ1-1; D not resolved. The V end lost 2 bases, the J end lost 3 bases, and 28 bases lay between the germline ends. CDR3 size: 20 residues. Germline CDR1 reads SGHTA; CDR2 reads FQGTGA. CDR3 sequence (DNA): TGTGCCAGCAGCTTATTTCCCCGGATAGGAGTAGCGACGGTGGACACTGAAGCTTTCTTT. Translated, it gives CASSLFPRIGVATVDTEAFF.

This chain links TRBV18 with TRBJ1-2, with no clear D. V was pared by 5 bases and J by 11 bases, with 15 bases between. The CDR3 is 12 amino acids. Germline loops: CDR1 KGHSH, CDR2 LQKENI. The CDR3 nucleotides read TGTGCCAGCTCATCTCCACCTCAGGTGTACACCTTC. This encodes CASSSPPQVYTF.

The V gene is TRBV19, the J gene TRBJ1-3; possible D gene TRBD1, 6 bases. The V gene lost 4 bases and the J gene lost 0 bases, with 16 bases spanning the gap. Germline V lookup: CDR1 LNHDA, CDR2 SQIVND (reference sequence). This CDR3 has 17 residues. The CDR3 DNA follows: TGTGCCAGTAGTACCCACAGGGAGGGTAGCTCTGGAAACACCATATATTTT. Translating it yields CASSTHREGSSGNTIYF.

This chain uses TRBV27 with TRBJ1-1, with TRBD1 matching 10 bases. The CDR3 consists of 18 residues. Germline values: CDR1 MNHEY, CDR2 SMNVEV (reference sequence). V trimming: 0 bases; J trimming: 5 bases; junction bases outside the gene matches: 12. Here the CDR3 reads CASSLSRFGTGASTEAFF. Here the CDR3 DNA reads TGTGCCAGCAGTTTATCGAGGTTCGGGACAGGGGCAAGTACTGAAGCTTTCTTT.

V usage is TRBV7-2 and J usage is TRBJ2-7, with a tentative D call TRBD2 (6 bases). Trimming removed 0 bases at V and 4 bases at J, with 13 bases between. The CDR3 has 15 residues. Germline V gene sequence: CDR1 SGHTA, CDR2 FQGNSA. CDR3 in DNA: TGTGCCAGCAGCTTAGCGGGGGGATTAGTTTACGAGCAGTACTTC. Translating gives CASSLAGGLVYEQYF.

This clone was recorded only once. This chain joins TRBV19 and TRBJ2-1; 12 nucleotides align to TRBD2. Trimming at V came to 6 bases and at J to 7 bases, leaving 10 bases not matched to a gene. Germline lookup yields CDR1 LNHDA and CDR2 SQIVND (reference sequence). The CDR3 spans 16 residues. CDR3 amino acids: CASRTLAGGRRNEQFF. CDR3 bases: TGTGCCAGTAGGACCCTAGCGGGAGGGCGTAGGAATGAGCAGTTCTTC. The entire variable domain, with the rest obtained from reference TRBV19 and TRBJ2-1, is as follows: DGGITQSPKYLFRKEGQNVTLSCEQNLNHDAMYWYRQDPGQGLRLIYYSQIVNDFQKGDIAEGYSVSREKKESFPLTVTSAQKNPTAFYLCASRTLAGGRRNEQFFGPGTRLTVL.

This clone was counted only a few times. In DNA, the CDR3 is TGTGCCAGCAGTTCTCAGGGCACAGCACCTAACTATGGCTACACCTTC. Translating it yields CASSSQGTAPNYGYTF. V usage is TRBV6-5 and J usage is TRBJ1-2, with a tentative D call TRBD1 (5 bases). Trimming stripped 4 bases from V and 0 bases from J, with 15 bases between. CDR3 length equals 16 residues. Germline CDR1 is MNHEY and CDR2 is SVGAGI.

The CDR3 DNA reads as TGTGCCTGGTCAACAGGCGGCCGCTCCTCCACCGGGGAGCTGTTTTTT. This encodes CAWSTGGRSSTGELFF. The V gene is TRBV30, the J gene TRBJ2-2; TRBD1 might be the D (5 bases). The V gene's germline CDR1 is GTSNPN and CDR2 SVGIG (reference sequence). The CDR3 consists of 16 residues. V was trimmed by 5 bases and J by 4 bases, leaving 20 bases between them.

The chain links TRBV7-6 to TRBJ2-2; tentative D call: TRBD1 (5 bases). Trimming cost V 1 base and J 6 bases, with 9 bases left between them. The CDR3 is 14 residues long. Germline V gene sequence: CDR1 SGHVS, CDR2 FNYEAQ. This chain's CDR3 is CASSLGTSPGELFF. In DNA form, the CDR3 reads TGTGCCAGCAGCTTAGGGACATCACCCGGGGAGCTGTTTTTT.

V gene TRBV11-2 combines with J gene TRBJ2-1; maybe TRBD1 (7 bases). V lost 5 bases and J 12 bases, leaving 23 bases between the germline ends. Germline V gene lookup returns CDR1 SGHAT and CDR2 FQNNGV. This CDR3 comprises 15 residues. The CDR3: CASSPRRDSPFAQFF. The CDR3 DNA reads as TGTGCCAGCAGCCCCCGGAGGGACAGTCCATTCGCGCAGTTCTTC.

The V call is TRBV18, the J call TRBJ1-2; TRBD1 matches 8 bases. Germline V gene lookup returns CDR1 KGHSH and CDR2 LQKENI. J was trimmed by 3 bases and V by 6 bases; bases with no gene match: 3. The CDR3 runs 13 residues. The CDR3 sequence: CASSQDRDYGYTF. The CDR3, as DNA: TGTGCCAGCTCTCAGGACAGGGACTATGGCTACACCTTC.

The rearrangement joins TRBV5-5 to TRBJ2-1; no clear D. The germline CDR1 and CDR2 sequences are SGHKS and YYEKEE (reference sequence). This CDR3 spans 14 amino acids. Trimming shortened V by 2 bases and J by 3 bases, and 9 bases separated the two germline ends. The CDR3, as DNA: TGTGCCAGCAGCTTAACCCGCGTCTACAATGAGCAGTTCTTC. It yields the protein CASSLTRVYNEQFF.

The rearrangement links TRBV28 to TRBJ2-2; TRBD1 might be the D (6 bases). The germline V and J ends were trimmed by 4 bases and 0 bases, with 12 bases remaining between them. Germline V lookup: CDR1 MDHEN, CDR2 SYDVKM. CDR3 length: 16 residues. The CDR3 sequence is CASSSQGQANTGELFF. The CDR3 DNA reads TGTGCCAGCAGTTCCCAGGGGCAGGCGAACACCGGGGAGCTGTTTTTT.

The V and J genes are TRBV7-2 and TRBJ1-1; unclear D gene. V shed 5 bases and J shed 10 bases, with 14 bases lying between them. The CDR3 has 12 amino acids. The V gene's germline CDR1 is SGHTA and CDR2 FQGNSA. CDR3 loop: CASSPLYSGAFF. CDR3 nucleotides: TGTGCCAGCAGCCCACTTTATTCCGGAGCTTTCTTT. The full variable domain, in which reference TRBV7-2 and TRBJ1-1 provide the parts outside the CDR3, is GAGVSQSPSNKVTEKGKDVELRCDPISGHTALYWYRQSLGQGLEFLIYFQGNSAPDKSGLPSDRFSAERTGGSVSTLTIQRTQQEDSAVYLCASSPLYSGAFFGQGTRLTVV.

The V gene is TRBV19, the J gene TRBJ1-2; D gene unclear. V lost 4 bases and J 7 bases, leaving 10 bases between the germline ends. This CDR3 contains 12 residues. Germline lookup yields CDR1 LNHDA and CDR2 SQIVND (reference sequence). The CDR3 is CASSNRQGGYTF. CDR3 nucleotides: TGTGCCAGTAGTAACCGACAAGGTGGCTACACCTTC.

This rearrangement joins TRBV10-1 to TRBJ2-1; D may be TRBD1 (5 bases). V gave up 10 bases and J gave up 10 bases, with 23 bases separating them. CDR1 WNHNN and CDR2 SYGVQD come from the germline V gene (reference sequence). The CDR3 runs to 14 residues. CDR3 region: CATPKGRLPQEQFF. The CDR3 DNA follows: TGCGCCACCCCAAAGGGGCGCCTACCCCAGGAGCAGTTCTTC.